This T cell receptor beta chain was identified during a study of T cell responses to AZD1222 COVID-19 vaccine. Clones were sequenced by immunoSEQ multiplex PCR, and TCRdb holds only the in-frame ones, with some missing. The data contain some 150,000 clones, 88% of them singletons. General study results and limits: Two AZD1222 administrations were followed by greater Spike-specific TCR breadth and depth.

Details on this clone: What it binds is not known.

The CDR3 is 15 amino acids. Germline V CDR1 and CDR2: SNHLY, FYNNEI. Trimming removed 5 bases at V and 1 base at J, with 13 bases between. This clonotype was sampled from an adult who received the AZD1222 COVID-19 vaccine. The chain combines TRBV2 with TRBJ2-3; the D is unclear. Sequenced material: peripheral blood, taken 28 days after the second AZD1222 dose. CDR3: CASSKTAMRTDTQYF. CDR3 DNA sequence: TGTGCCAGCAGTAAAACAGCGATGCGCACAGATACGCAGTATTTT.